The 20 T cell receptor beta chains listed next were all sequenced from one sample in a study of blood T cells in healthy people across ages. Combining a sample-barcoded 5' primer with a J-beta primer mix, a second PCR ran for about 7 to 12 cycles. TCRdb re-derived calls from the 5' RACE reads in MiXCR, one entry per CDR3 protein. The sample lists hundreds of thousands of distinct CDR3 sequences, roughly 41% occurring once. Sequencing was done on a sample of blood. The receptors originated from a man aged 80 or over in good health.

In the case of this clonotype: Mismatch with germline at one junction end may stem from a read error. The chain uses TRBV6-1 and TRBJ2-1; TRBD2 aligns across 11 bases. This CDR3 comprises 16 residues. The germline CDR1 and CDR2 sequences are MNHNS and SASEGT. CDR3 nucleotide sequence: TGTGTCAGCAGTGATATTGGAACTAGCGGGAGCGGAGAGCAGTTCTTC. It specifies CVSSDIGTSGSGEQFF.

The rearrangement uses TRBV29-1 and TRBJ2-7; 8 bases are shared with TRBD1. CDR3 size: 11 residues. Germline-derived CDR1 and CDR2 are SQVTM and ANQGSEA. V gave up 8 bases and J gave up 7 bases; unmatched junction bases: 7. The chain's CDR3 is CSFGQGREQYF. CDR3 coding DNA: TGCAGCTTTGGACAGGGTCGAGAGCAGTACTTC.

The rearrangement uses TRBV20-1 and TRBJ2-1, with 10 bases aligning to TRBD1. Germline CDR1 DFQATT, CDR2 SNEGSKA (reference sequence). The CDR3 consists of 17 residues. The V segment lost 4 bases and the J segment 4 bases; nucleotides outside the gene matches: 13. The CDR3 loop is CSAIAGEGTGEYNEQFF. CDR3 nucleotide sequence: TGCAGTGCTATCGCCGGGGAGGGGACAGGGGAATACAATGAGCAGTTCTTC.

This clonotype was seen a single time. A read error is possible here, since a much larger clone lies one base away. The chain employs TRBV12-3 or TRBV12-4 and TRBJ2-1; TRBD1 aligns across 10 bases. This CDR3 contains 15 residues. V gave up 3 bases and J gave up 10 bases; unmatched junction bases: 9. The CDR3: CASSFRTGGINEQFF. The CDR3 nucleotides read TGTGCCAGCAGTTTCCGGACAGGGGGTATCAACGAGCAGTTCTTC.

This clonotype was observed a handful of times. The chain couples TRBV4-1 to TRBJ2-5, with TRBD1 identical over 9 bases. Germline loops: CDR1 MGHRA, CDR2 YSYEKL. The V and J ends lost 1 base and 3 bases, in that order; junction bases with no gene match: 3. The CDR3 sequence is 15 residues long. CDR3 DNA: TGCGCCAGCAGCCAAGGACAGGGGGTTGAAGAGACCCAGTACTTC. Translated, it gives CASSQGQGVEETQYF.

Only a few counts were recorded for this clonotype. The chain joins TRBV7-2 to TRBJ2-7; D remains unclear. CDR3 length: 15 residues. V lost 1 base and J lost 2, with 12 bases in between. Germline CDR1 and CDR2: SGHTA and FQGNSA. In nucleotides, the CDR3 is TGTGCCAGCAGCTTAGGGGTTGGCGGAACCTACGAGCAGTACTTC. Translated: CASSLGVGGTYEQYF.

About this clonotype: The junction does not match germline at one end; this may be a read error. CDR3 sequence: CANSLGQGSTDTQYF. The CDR3 coding sequence is TGTGCCAACAGTCTAGGACAGGGATCCACAGATACGCAGTATTTT. The chain employs TRBV6-6 and TRBJ2-3; TRBD1 matches 8 bases. CDR1 is MNHNY, CDR2 SVGAGI, per germline (reference sequence). There are 15 residues in the CDR3.

V gene TRBV7-2 combines with J gene TRBJ1-3; D gene ambiguous. The V end lost 1 base, the J end lost 2 bases, and 18 bases lay between the germline ends. CDR3 length: 18 residues. Germline V CDR1 and CDR2: SGHTA, FQGNSA. The CDR3 protein is CASSLGFSGRGTGNTIYF. The DNA for the CDR3 is TGTGCCAGCAGCTTAGGATTCTCTGGTAGAGGTACTGGAAACACCATATATTTT.

This chain uses TRBV7-9 with TRBJ2-5, with unresolved D. CDR1 is SEHNR, CDR2 FQNEAQ, per germline (reference sequence). The CDR3 covers 14 residues. The germline V and J ends were trimmed by 7 bases and 2 bases, with 14 bases remaining between them. CDR3 loop: CASTLNSMQETQYF. The CDR3 DNA is TGTGCCAGCACCCTAAACTCTATGCAAGAGACCCAGTACTTC.

The V call is TRBV13, the J call TRBJ2-4; 7 bases are shared with TRBD1. The J call may be incorrect, as the DNA end agrees better with TRBJ2-7. This CDR3 comprises 13 residues. Germline V gene sequence: CDR1 PRHDT, CDR2 FYEKMQ (reference sequence). CDR3 region: CASRLTGASEQYF. CDR3 sequence (DNA): TGTGCCAGCAGGTTAACAGGGGCGAGCGAGCAGTACTTC.

This clonotype was detected only a few times. The CDR3 spells CASSVDLSSYEQYF. The CDR3, as DNA: TGTGCCAGCAGCGTAGACCTGTCCTCCTACGAGCAGTACTTC. V and J are TRBV9 and TRBJ2-7; the D is unclear. CDR1 SGDLS and CDR2 YYNGEE come from the germline V gene. The V and J ends lost 0 bases and 0 bases respectively, with 7 bases between them. This CDR3 spans 14 amino acids. Filled out from reference TRBV9 and TRBJ2-7, the complete variable domain reads DSGVTQTPKHLITATGQRVTLRCSPRSGDLSVYWYQQSLDQGLQFLIQYYNGEERAKGNILERFSAQQFPDLHSELNLSSLELGDSALYFCASSVDLSSYEQYFGPGTRLTVT.

This sequence joins TRBV7-3 and TRBJ2-4; possibly TRBD1 for D (6 bases). The J call may be wrong; the DNA end is better matched by TRBJ2-7. The CDR3 runs to 14 residues. Germline CDR1 reads SGHTA; CDR2 reads FQGTGA. This chain's CDR3 is CASSPGVQPYEQYF. In nucleotides, the CDR3 is TGTGCCAGCAGCCCAGGGGTACAGCCCTACGAGCAGTACTTC.

This clonotype was observed a few times. J is TRBJ2-3 and V is TRBV20-1; D is possibly TRBD1 (6 bases). Germline-derived CDR1 and CDR2 are DFQATT and SNEGSKA (reference sequence). CDR3 length equals 16 residues. The V end lost 6 bases, the J end lost 0 bases, and 19 bases lay between the germline ends. This CDR3 reads CSARGLGAPSTDTQYF. In DNA, the CDR3 is TGCAGTGCCAGGGGTCTGGGGGCCCCTAGCACAGATACGCAGTATTTT.

The V and J genes are TRBV4-1 and TRBJ2-1, with D maybe TRBD1 (6 bases). V lost 0 bases and J lost 4, with 19 bases in between. The CDR3 has 18 amino acids. CDR1 MGHRA and CDR2 YSYEKL come from the germline V gene. CDR3 nucleotide sequence: TGCGCCAGCAGCCAAGATGCGAGGGGGTCCCGACGATACAATGAGCAGTTCTTC. Residues: CASSQDARGSRRYNEQFF.

Of note for this clonotype: A much larger clone differs from this one at a single base, so this may be a read error. The rearrangement links TRBV7-9 to TRBJ2-3, with 10 bases lining up with TRBD2. The CDR3 extends over 16 amino acids. The germline V gene encodes CDR1 SEHNR and CDR2 FQNEAQ (reference sequence). Here the CDR3 reads CTSSSFGSGRPDTQYF. The CDR3 DNA reads TGTACCAGCAGCTCCTTCGGTAGCGGGAGGCCAGATACGCAGTATTTT.

This clonotype was observed a handful of times. This chain connects TRBV29-1 to TRBJ2-2; D perhaps matches TRBD1 (5 bases). The V gene's germline CDR1 is SQVTM and CDR2 ANQGSEA. The CDR3 is 10 amino acids. V was clipped by 7 bases and J by 8 bases, with 8 bases between them. In nucleotides, the CDR3 is TGCAGCGCACGACAGGGGGAGCTGTTTTTT. Its protein is CSARQGELFF.

There are a few counts of this clonotype. Relative to the germline gene, one junction end is altered; a read error may explain this. In DNA, the CDR3 is TGTGCCAGCAGTGATAAGCGGCAGGGCAACCAGCCCCAGCATTTT. Translating gives CASSDKRQGNQPQHF. This rearrangement joins TRBV2 to TRBJ1-5; maybe TRBD1 (5 bases). Germline CDR1 and CDR2: SNHLY and FYNNEI. This CDR3 region has 15 residues.

V and J are TRBV6-5 and TRBJ2-7; the D call may be TRBD1 or TRBD2 (5 bases each). The CDR3 length is 15 residues. CDR1 is MNHEY, CDR2 SVGAGI, per germline. With 3 bases removed from V and 7 bases from J, the gap between germline ends came to 19 bases. CDR3 in amino acids: CASSYGEGSGNEQYF. In DNA, the CDR3 is TGTGCCAGCAGTTATGGAGAGGGGTCCGGCAATGAGCAGTACTTC.

This chain uses TRBV4-2 with TRBJ2-7, with TRBD2 matching 9 bases. The J segment lost 0 bases and the V segment lost 4 bases, leaving 13 bases of the junction unmatched. CDR3 length: 18 residues. Germline-derived CDR1 and CDR2 are LGHNA and YNFKEQ. In DNA, the CDR3 is TGTGCCAGCAGCCTTTTATCAGGAGCGGGAGGAGACTCCTACGAGCAGTACTTC. It codes for CASSLLSGAGGDSYEQYF.

For this clonotype: This may be a read error: a much more frequent sequence differs by one nucleotide. This sequence joins TRBV12-3 or TRBV12-4 and TRBJ2-5, with a possible D match to TRBD1 (5 bases). V gave up 1 base and J gave up 11 bases, with 23 bases separating them. The CDR3 length is 16 residues. In DNA, the CDR3 is TGTGCCAGCAGTTTAGGGCAGGGCAGTTATGTCGGTGAGCAGTACTTC. This gives the protein CASSLGQGSYVGEQYF.